This is a list of T cell receptor beta chains from one sample in a study of shared clonotypes between healthy human individuals. The table came from immunoSEQ multiplex PCR; TCRdb's copy has only in-frame clones and leaves some out. This table has over 2 million clones, about 94% appearing once. The specimen was naive CD8+ T cells sorted from blood. The receptor set was obtained from a man aged 18 to 35 in good health. CDR3s include the opening cysteine and the closing phenylalanine or tryptophan. D genes are given only for firm matches. Only part of the rows carry a size: once, few, many, or a class if the clone is expanded.

length	size	V	J	D	CDR3	DNA
17	once	TRBV2	TRBJ2-5	TRBD2	CASLGGAGGSYQETQYF	TGTGCCAGCTTGGGGGGAGCGGGGGGGTCGTACCAAGAGACCCAGTACTTC
13	NA	TRBV6-1	TRBJ1-1	TRBD1	CASLQGAVPEAFF	TGTGCCAGCCTACAGGGGGCTGTACCTGAAGCTTTCTTT
12	NA	TRBV13	TRBJ2-7	NA	CASSQGPYEQYF	TGTGCCAGCAGCCAGGGCCCTTACGAGCAGTACTTC
16	NA	TRBV7-2	TRBJ2-1	TRBD1	CASSLAEDRGGNEQFF	TGTGCCAGCAGCTTAGCAGAGGACAGGGGCGGCAATGAGCAGTTCTTC
11	once	TRBV11-3	TRBJ2-2	NA	CASSLGTELFF	TGTGCCAGCAGCTTGGGTACTGAGCTGTTTTTT
15	NA	TRBV7-9	TRBJ2-3	NA	CGSSSGTSETDTQYF	TGTGGCAGCAGCTCCGGGACCTCAGAGACAGATACGCAGTATTTT
14	NA	TRBV27	TRBJ1-6	NA	CASSFQGTNSPLHF	TGTGCCAGCAGTTTCCAGGGGACTAATTCACCCCTCCACTTT
15	NA	TRBV4-3	TRBJ2-7	NA	CASSQDNQGGYEQYF	TGCGCCAGCAGCCAAGATAACCAGGGGGGCTACGAGCAGTACTTC
16	NA	TRBV5-1	TRBJ2-2	NA	CASSLAGSRNTGELFF	TGCGCCAGCAGCTTGGCAGGCAGCAGGAACACCGGGGAGCTGTTTTTT
13	NA	TRBV19	TRBJ2-1	TRBD1	CASSPGRGYEQFF	TGTGCCAGTAGTCCCGGCAGGGGGTATGAGCAGTTCTTC
16	NA	TRBV7-2	TRBJ1-2	TRBD1	CASSPRGTAHPYGYTF	TGTGCCAGCAGCCCGAGGGGGACAGCACACCCCTATGGCTACACCTTC
18	NA	TRBV6-4	TRBJ2-7	TRBD1	CASSDATSTGEGSYEQYF	TGTGCCAGCAGTGACGCCACCTCGACAGGGGAAGGATCCTACGAGCAGTACTTC
14	once	TRBV7-6	TRBJ2-7	NA	CASSSLLASYEQYF	TGTGCCAGCAGCTCCCTACTAGCTTCCTACGAGCAGTACTTC
13	NA	TRBV7-9	TRBJ2-7	NA	CASSPGGIYEQYF	TGTGCCAGCAGCCCCGGGGGAATCTACGAGCAGTACTTC
15	NA	TRBV9	TRBJ2-7	TRBD1	CASSVGEGAPYEQYF	TGTGCCAGCAGCGTAGGAGAGGGGGCCCCCTACGAGCAGTACTTC
13	NA	TRBV19	TRBJ1-1	TRBD1	CASRPGQGVEAFF	TGTGCCAGTAGACCGGGACAGGGTGTTGAAGCTTTCTTT
18	NA	TRBV10-3	TRBJ2-5	NA	CAISESVTSRAPQETQYF	TGTGCCATCAGTGAGTCGGTTACGTCCCGGGCCCCACAAGAGACCCAGTACTTC
15	NA	TRBV29-1	TRBJ1-1	NA	CSVEKNSFLNTEAFF	TGCAGCGTTGAGAAGAACTCATTTTTGAACACTGAAGCTTTCTTT
18	NA	TRBV7-9	TRBJ2-7	NA	CASSLVRLSLTGTYEQYF	TGTGCCAGCAGCTTAGTTCGCCTCTCCCTTACAGGAACCTACGAGCAGTACTTC
18	NA	TRBV7-8	TRBJ2-3	TRBD2	CASSPGLAGVVNTDTQYF	TGTGCCAGCAGCCCCGGACTAGCGGGAGTAGTAAATACAGATACGCAGTATTTT
14	NA	TRBV4-1	TRBJ1-2	NA	CASSPLAPGNGYTF	TGCGCCAGCAGCCCCCTTGCCCCAGGGAATGGCTACACCTTC
11	NA	TRBV2	TRBJ2-7	NA	CASWGGHEQYF	TGTGCCAGCTGGGGGGGCCACGAGCAGTACTTC
14	NA	TRBV6-5	TRBJ2-5	TRBD2	CASSPMGGYETQYF	TGTGCCAGCAGCCCCATGGGAGGGTATGAGACCCAGTACTTC
22	once	TRBV5-1	TRBJ2-5	TRBD2	CASSYGARILAGAWSSRETQYF	TGCGCCAGCAGCTATGGGGCGAGGATACTAGCGGGAGCATGGAGCTCGCGGGAGACCCAGTACTTC
16	NA	TRBV5-1	TRBJ2-7	TRBD1	CASSSPPGQPAYEQYF	TGCGCCAGCAGCTCCCCTCCGGGACAGCCCGCCTACGAGCAGTACTTC
15	NA	TRBV4-1	TRBJ2-2	NA	CASSLYREDTGELFF	TGCGCCAGCAGCCTATACAGGGAGGACACCGGGGAGCTGTTTTTT
14	NA	TRBV5-1	TRBJ2-7	NA	CASSFGQGGYEQYF	TGCGCCAGCAGCTTCGGGCAGGGAGGTTACGAGCAGTACTTC
15	NA	TRBV13	TRBJ2-7	NA	CASSPGQGEAYEQYF	TGTGCCAGCAGCCCAGGCCAGGGGGAGGCCTACGAGCAGTACTTC
16	NA	TRBV7-2	TRBJ2-3	TRBD2	CASSLVLAGSTDTQYF	TGTGCCAGCAGCTTAGTACTAGCGGGGAGCACAGATACGCAGTATTTT
14	NA	TRBV6-5	TRBJ1-2	NA	CASSYSEGIYGYTF	TGTGCCAGCAGTTACTCGGAGGGAATCTATGGCTACACCTTC
14	NA	TRBV4-1	TRBJ2-1	NA	CASSQGEEYNEQFF	TGCGCCAGCAGCCAGGGAGAGGAATACAATGAGCAGTTCTTC
16	NA	TRBV5-1	TRBJ1-2	TRBD1	CASSLDWPGGNYGYTF	TGCGCCAGCAGCTTGGATTGGCCAGGGGGCAACTATGGCTACACCTTC
16	NA	TRBV5-6	TRBJ1-2	TRBD1	CASSVLGQSIRYGYTF	TGTGCCAGCAGCGTCCTGGGACAGTCTATAAGATATGGCTACACCTTC
14	once	TRBV19	TRBJ2-7	NA	CASSIVEGAGEQYF	TGTGCCAGTAGTATAGTTGAGGGGGCGGGAGAGCAGTACTTC
13	NA	TRBV6-1	TRBJ1-2	NA	CASDDGGSRGYTF	TGTGCCAGCGACGACGGCGGGTCGCGGGGCTACACCTTC
14	NA	TRBV19	TRBJ1-2	NA	CASSIDGQIYGYTF	TGTGCCAGTAGTATAGATGGACAGATCTATGGCTACACCTTC
13	NA	TRBV9	TRBJ2-1	NA	CASSVPNYNEQFF	TGTGCCAGCAGCGTCCCCAACTACAATGAGCAGTTCTTC
14	NA	TRBV5-8	TRBJ2-7	NA	CASSFGAGVYEQYF	TGTGCCAGCAGCTTTGGGGCAGGAGTCTACGAGCAGTACTTC
13	NA	TRBV6-1	TRBJ2-7	NA	CASRTGPTYEQYF	TGTGCCAGCAGAACAGGTCCTACCTACGAGCAGTACTTC
13	NA	TRBV5-7	TRBJ1-2	NA	CASSLEDTRGYTF	TGTGCCAGCAGCTTGGAAGACACTCGGGGCTACACCTTC
16	NA	TRBV27	TRBJ2-7	TRBD2	CASSLQAGGPTYEQYF	TGTGCCAGCAGTTTACAAGCGGGAGGGCCAACCTACGAGCAGTACTTC
15	NA	TRBV4-3	TRBJ1-1	NA	CASSQVGLGSIEAFF	TGCGCCAGCAGCCAAGTTGGGCTCGGCTCCATTGAAGCTTTCTTT
15	NA	TRBV2	TRBJ2-7	NA	CASRGYSGPSYEQYF	TGTGCCAGCAGGGGGTATTCGGGGCCCTCCTACGAGCAGTACTTC
16	NA	TRBV27	TRBJ2-3	TRBD2	CASSFLAGGSTDTQYF	TGTGCCAGCAGTTTTCTAGCGGGGGGTAGTACAGATACGCAGTATTTT
16	NA	TRBV2	TRBJ1-1	NA	CASSGTRVLMNTEAFF	TGTGCCAGCAGCGGCACTAGGGTCCTAATGAACACTGAAGCTTTCTTT
18	NA	TRBV5-6	TRBJ2-2	TRBD2	CASSLIGLAATYPGELFF	TGTGCCAGCAGCCTTATAGGACTAGCGGCGACCTACCCCGGGGAGCTGTTTTTT
15	NA	TRBV7-9	TRBJ2-3	TRBD2	CASSPRTSAFNTQYF	TGTGCCAGCAGCCCTCGGACTAGCGCGTTCAATACGCAGTATTTT
15	NA	TRBV13	TRBJ2-5	NA	CASSTPGRGQETQYF	TGTGCCAGCAGCACCCCAGGGAGAGGCCAAGAGACCCAGTACTTC
13	NA	TRBV28	TRBJ1-5	NA	CASSLVPGQPQHF	TGTGCCAGCAGTCTTGTCCCAGGTCAGCCCCAGCATTTT
17	NA	TRBV5-4	TRBJ2-1	TRBD2	CASSYRLAGGAYNEQFF	TGTGCCAGCAGCTATAGACTAGCGGGAGGGGCCTACAATGAGCAGTTCTTC